The rows below give T cell receptor beta chains drawn from one sample of a study of shared clonotypes between healthy human individuals. Clones were sequenced by immunoSEQ multiplex PCR, and TCRdb holds only the in-frame ones, with some missing. The sample yields some 1.5 million clones, more than 95% seen once. The sample was naive CD4+ T cells sorted from blood. Source of these receptors: a man aged 30 to 39 in good health. The conserved cysteine and the conserved F or W are not part of the CDR3 here.

>11|TRBJ2-7|TRBV10-3
ATGWQEGAEQY
>12|TRBJ2-5|TRBV19
ASSRQGGRETQY
>10|TRBJ2-3|TRBV5-4
ASSFETDTQY
>14|TRBJ2-1|TRBV4-1
ASSQAGGGGGDEQF
>13|TRBJ2-2|TRBV5-1
ASSPTGANTGELF
>13|TRBJ1-3|TRBV4-1
ASSHGTGVRNTIY
>10|TRBJ2-3|TRBV11-2
ASSLAGGGQY
>12|TRBJ2-7|TRBV5-1
ASSLVQGPYEQY
>13|TRBJ1-4|TRBV28
ASSLQGRANEKLF
>13|TRBJ2-3|TRBV6-6
ASSYSPDTTDTQY
>9|TRBJ2-3|TRBV28
ASSSRATQY
>13|TRBJ1-2|TRBV9
ASSVDGFRGYGYT